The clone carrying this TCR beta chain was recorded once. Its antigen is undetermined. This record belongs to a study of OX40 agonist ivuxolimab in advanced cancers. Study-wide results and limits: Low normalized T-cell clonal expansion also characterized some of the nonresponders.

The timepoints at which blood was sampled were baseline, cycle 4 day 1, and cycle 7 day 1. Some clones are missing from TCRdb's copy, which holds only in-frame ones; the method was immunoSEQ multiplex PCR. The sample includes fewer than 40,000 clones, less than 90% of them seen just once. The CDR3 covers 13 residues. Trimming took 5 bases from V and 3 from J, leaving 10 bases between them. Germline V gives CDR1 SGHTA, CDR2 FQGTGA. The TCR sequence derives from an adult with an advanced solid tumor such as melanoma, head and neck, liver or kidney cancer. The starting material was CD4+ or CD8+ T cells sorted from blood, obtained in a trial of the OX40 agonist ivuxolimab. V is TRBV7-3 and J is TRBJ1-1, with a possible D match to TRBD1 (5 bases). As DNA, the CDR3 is TGTGCCAGCAGCCCGGACATTTACACTGAAGCTTTCTTT. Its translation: CASSPDIYTEAFF.